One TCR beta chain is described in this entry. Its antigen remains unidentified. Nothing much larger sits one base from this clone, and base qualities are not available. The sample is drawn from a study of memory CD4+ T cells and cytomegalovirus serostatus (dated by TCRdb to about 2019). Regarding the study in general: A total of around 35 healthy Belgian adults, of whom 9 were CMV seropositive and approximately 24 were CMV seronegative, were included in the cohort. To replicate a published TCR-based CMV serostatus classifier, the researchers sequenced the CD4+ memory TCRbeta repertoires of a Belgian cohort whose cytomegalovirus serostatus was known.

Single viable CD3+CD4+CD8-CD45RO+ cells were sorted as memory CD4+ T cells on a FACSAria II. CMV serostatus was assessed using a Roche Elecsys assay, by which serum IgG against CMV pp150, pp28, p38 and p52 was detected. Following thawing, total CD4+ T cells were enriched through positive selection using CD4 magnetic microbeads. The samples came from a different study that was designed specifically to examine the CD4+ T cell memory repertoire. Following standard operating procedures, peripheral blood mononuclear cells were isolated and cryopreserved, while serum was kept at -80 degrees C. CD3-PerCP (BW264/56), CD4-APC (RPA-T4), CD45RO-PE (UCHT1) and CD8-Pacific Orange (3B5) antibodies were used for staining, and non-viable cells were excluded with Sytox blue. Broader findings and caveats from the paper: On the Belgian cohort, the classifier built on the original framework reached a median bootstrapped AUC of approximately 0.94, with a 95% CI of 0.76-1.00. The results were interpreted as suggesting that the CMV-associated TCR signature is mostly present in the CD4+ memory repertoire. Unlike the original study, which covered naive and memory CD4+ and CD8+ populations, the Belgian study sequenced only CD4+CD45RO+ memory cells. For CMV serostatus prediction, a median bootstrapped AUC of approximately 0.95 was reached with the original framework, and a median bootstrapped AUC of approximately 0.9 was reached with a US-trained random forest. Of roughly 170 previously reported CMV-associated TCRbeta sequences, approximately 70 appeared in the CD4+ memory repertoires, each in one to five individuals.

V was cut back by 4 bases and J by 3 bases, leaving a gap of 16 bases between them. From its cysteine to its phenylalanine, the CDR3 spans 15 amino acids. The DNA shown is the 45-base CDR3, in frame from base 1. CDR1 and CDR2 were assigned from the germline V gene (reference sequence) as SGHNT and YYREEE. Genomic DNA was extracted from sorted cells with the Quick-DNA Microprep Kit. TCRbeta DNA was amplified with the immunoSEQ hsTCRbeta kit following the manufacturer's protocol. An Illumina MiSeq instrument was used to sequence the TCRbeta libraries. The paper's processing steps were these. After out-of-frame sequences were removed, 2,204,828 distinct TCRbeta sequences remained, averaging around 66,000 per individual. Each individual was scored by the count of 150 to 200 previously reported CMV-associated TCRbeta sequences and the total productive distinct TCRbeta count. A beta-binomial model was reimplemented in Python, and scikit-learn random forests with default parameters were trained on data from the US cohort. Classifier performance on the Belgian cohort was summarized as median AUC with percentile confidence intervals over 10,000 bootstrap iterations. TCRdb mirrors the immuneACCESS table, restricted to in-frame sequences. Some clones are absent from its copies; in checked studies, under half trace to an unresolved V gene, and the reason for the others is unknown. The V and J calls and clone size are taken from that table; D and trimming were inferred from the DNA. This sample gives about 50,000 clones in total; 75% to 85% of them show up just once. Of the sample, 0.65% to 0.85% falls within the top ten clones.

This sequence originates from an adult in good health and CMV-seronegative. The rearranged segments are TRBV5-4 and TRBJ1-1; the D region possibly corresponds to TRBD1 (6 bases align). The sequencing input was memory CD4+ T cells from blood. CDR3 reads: CASSQQTGLDTEAFF. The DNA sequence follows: TGTGCCAGCAGCCAACAGACAGGATTGGACACTGAAGCTTTCTTT.